A single sample gave rise to the 9 T cell receptor beta chains below, sequenced in a study of OX40 agonist ivuxolimab in advanced cancers. Here immunoSEQ multiplex PCR was the method, and the copy in TCRdb shows in-frame clones only, minus some. The sample shows 35,000 to 40,000 clones, approximately 80% of them seen only once. This sample comprised CD4+ or CD8+ T cells sorted from blood, obtained in a trial of the OX40 agonist ivuxolimab. The receptors originated from an adult with an advanced solid tumor such as melanoma, head and neck, liver or kidney cancer.

This chain uses TRBV27 with TRBJ2-5; 10 bases fit TRBD2. Germline V gene data show CDR1 as MNHEY and CDR2 as SMNVEV (reference sequence). The CDR3 is 18 amino acids. Trimming removed 5 bases from V and 5 bases from J; junction bases left unmatched: 17. CDR3 sequence (DNA): TGTGCCAGCAGTCCCCCGCGTAGAGCGGGAGGGTGGCAGGAGACCCAGTACTTC. This encodes CASSPPRRAGGWQETQYF.

This rearrangement joins TRBV19 to TRBJ2-6; D might be TRBD2 (5 bases). This CDR3 is 15 amino acids long. Germline lookup yields CDR1 LNHDA and CDR2 SQIVND (reference sequence). With 1 base removed from V and 1 base from J, the gap between germline ends came to 5 bases. The CDR3 loop is CASSIGGSGANVLTF. CDR3 sequence (DNA): TGTGCCAGTAGTATAGGAGGGTCTGGGGCCAACGTCCTGACTTTC.

The rearrangement links TRBV19 to TRBJ2-3; D may be TRBD2 (7 bases). Germline V gene data show CDR1 as LNHDA and CDR2 as SQIVND (reference sequence). V gave up 6 bases and J gave up 2 bases, with 18 bases separating them. This CDR3 is built from 16 residues. The CDR3 reads CASRSRGGGDTDTQYF. In nucleotides, the CDR3 is TGTGCCAGTAGGAGCCGAGGGGGGGGAGACACAGATACGCAGTATTTT.

The V gene is TRBV29-1, the J gene TRBJ2-2; weak D call: TRBD2 (6 bases). This CDR3 has 15 residues. V was pared by 4 bases and J by 5 bases, with 17 bases between. Germline CDR1 reads SQVTM; CDR2 reads ANQGSEA. The CDR3 sequence is CSVALGLSLTGELFF. CDR3 DNA: TGCAGCGTTGCCCTCGGACTAAGTCTGACCGGGGAGCTGTTTTTT.

The chain links TRBV18 to TRBJ2-7; tentatively, D is TRBD2 (6 bases). This CDR3 region has 14 residues. Germline V gene data show CDR1 as KGHSH and CDR2 as LQKENI. V dropped 0 bases and J dropped 0 bases, with 6 bases sitting between them. The CDR3 loop is CASSPPGGSYEQYF. Here the CDR3 DNA reads TGTGCCAGCTCACCACCGGGGGGCTCCTACGAGCAGTACTTC.

V gene TRBV7-3 combines with J gene TRBJ2-4, with 8 bases lining up with TRBD1. The CDR3 spans 16 residues. Germline V gene data show CDR1 as SGHTA and CDR2 as FQGTGA. After removal of 3 bases from V and 1 base from J, the junction contained 5 bases not matched to a gene. CDR3 residues: CASSFTGGTAKNIQYF. In DNA, the CDR3 is TGTGCCAGCAGCTTTACAGGGGGAACGGCCAAAAACATTCAGTACTTC.

V and J are TRBV7-2 and TRBJ1-5, with TRBD1 matching over 9 bases. Germline CDR1 is SGHTA and CDR2 is FQGNSA. V trimming: 4 bases; J trimming: 6 bases; junction bases outside the gene matches: 4. The CDR3 extends over 14 amino acids. CDR3 coding DNA: TGTGCCAGCAGCTCGGGACAGGGCATTCAGCCCCAGCATTTT. The encoded protein is CASSSGQGIQPQHF.

This chain uses TRBV6-1 with TRBJ1-2; weak D call: TRBD1 (5 bases). The CDR3 consists of 14 residues. Germline-derived CDR1 and CDR2 are MNHNS and SASEGT. Trimming shortened V by 2 bases and J by 0 bases, and 7 bases separated the two germline ends. DNA for the CDR3: TGTGCCAGCAGTGAACGGGGCTCTAACTATGGCTACACCTTC. It is translated as CASSERGSNYGYTF.

The gene calls are TRBV9 and TRBJ1-6; D might be TRBD1 (5 bases). The CDR3 totals 17 residues. V was clipped by 3 bases and J by 0 bases, with 13 bases between them. Germline V gene data show CDR1 as SGDLS and CDR2 as YYNGEE. The CDR3 here is CASSGDRISSYNSPLHF. For the CDR3, the DNA is TGTGCCAGCAGCGGGGACCGTATCTCCTCCTATAATTCACCCCTCCACTTT.